Detailed here is one T cell receptor beta chain. Its specificity is unknown. Evenly divided among several immunoSEQ plates was the genomic DNA of each subset. Sequencing was performed with immunoSEQ multiplex PCR; in TCRdb, only in-frame clones are kept and a portion is missing. Among hundreds of thousands of clones listed, about 96% were seen once. Naive CD8 populations comprised CD45RO-negative cells positively selected for CCR7, excluding terminally differentiated effector memory CD45RA+ cells. These data are taken from a study of shared clonotypes between healthy human individuals. Study-level findings and limits: Rarefaction showed sorted-subset sequencing was incomplete despite large depth.

CDR3 length: 12 amino acids. Germline values: CDR1 MNHNS, CDR2 SASEGT. V was pared by 6 bases and J by 4 bases, with 3 bases of the junction left unmatched. The specimen was naive CD8+ T cells sorted from blood. The receptor's source is a woman in her twenties or thirties in good health. The chain has TRBV6-1 and TRBJ2-7; 7 positions match TRBD2. The CDR3, as DNA: TGTGCCAGCAGCGGCGGGAGTTACGAGCAGTACTTC. Amino acids: CASSGGSYEQYF.